Listed here are 17 T cell receptor beta chains from one sample, sequenced in a study of blood T cell repertoires in COVID-19. Profiled with immunoSEQ multiplex PCR; TCRdb holds only in-frame clones, not every one. The sample shows 150,000 or so clones, around 83% of them seen only once. The sequencing input was peripheral blood. All receptors come from a woman between 45 and 60 years old with acute or convalescent COVID-19.

In the case of this clone: This sample also contains other DNA sequences that code for the same CDR3. The chain has TRBV18 and TRBJ2-7; D is unclear. Germline V lookup: CDR1 KGHSH, CDR2 LQKENI. V gave up 3 bases and J gave up 0 bases, with 6 bases separating them. The CDR3 is 13 amino acids. CDR3 in DNA: TGTGCCAGCTCACCCCCGAGCTCCTACGAGCAGTACTTC. It translates to CASSPPSSYEQYF.

This clone has only one observation. The chain links TRBV11-1 to TRBJ2-2; D is unresolved. CDR3 length: 13 residues. V was shortened by 4 bases and J by 3 bases, with 6 bases between the two germline ends. CDR1 is SGHAT and CDR2 is FQDESV in the germline V gene (reference sequence). The DNA of the CDR3 is TGTGCCAGCAGCTCTAGATACACCGGGGAGCTGTTTTTT. Translation gives CASSSRYTGELFF.

The rearrangement uses TRBV5-4 and TRBJ2-3, with 9 nucleotides matching TRBD2. The trim removed 6 bases at V and 1 base at J, leaving 9 bases unmatched. Germline assignment: CDR1 SGHNT and CDR2 YYREEE (reference sequence). The length of the CDR3 is 16 residues. CDR3 in DNA: TGTGCCAGCACCGAATCGTTAGCGGGGGGCACAGATACGCAGTATTTT. Translating it yields CASTESLAGGTDTQYF.

V usage is TRBV7-2 and J usage is TRBJ2-1; TRBD2 matches at 13 bases. The CDR3 has 15 residues. With 5 bases clipped from V and 7 bases from J, the junction kept 5 bases outside the gene matches. The germline CDR1 and CDR2 sequences are SGHTA and FQGNSA. The CDR3 protein is CASSGLAGVLNEQFF. CDR3 in DNA: TGTGCCAGCAGCGGACTAGCGGGAGTCCTAAATGAGCAGTTCTTC.

V gene TRBV5-1 combines with J gene TRBJ1-4, with D unclear. Looked up from germline, CDR1 is SGHRS and CDR2 is YFSETQ. The CDR3 runs 15 residues. Trimming took 4 bases from V and 4 from J, leaving 14 bases between them. In DNA form, the CDR3 reads TGCGCCAGCAGCGTAGGCCTGGGAGATAATGAAAAACTGTTTTTT. Encoded protein: CASSVGLGDNEKLFF.

V gene TRBV7-3 combines with J gene TRBJ2-2; D unclear. The germline gives CDR1 SGHTA, CDR2 FQGTGA. This CDR3 is 14 amino acids long. The V end lost 5 bases, the J end lost 7 bases, and 14 bases lay between the germline ends. The CDR3 nucleotides are TGTGCCAGCAGCACCTCCCCCACGGTCGGGGAGCTGTTTTTT. This gives the protein CASSTSPTVGELFF. The full variable domain, in which reference TRBV7-3 and TRBJ2-2 provide the parts outside the CDR3, is GAGVSQTPSNKVTEKGKYVELRCDPISGHTALYWYRQSLGQGPEFLIYFQGTGAADDSGLPNDRFFAVRPEGSVSTLKIQRTERGDSAVYLCASSTSPTVGELFFGEGSRLTVL.

The rearrangement links TRBV7-2 to TRBJ1-2, with 8 bases matching TRBD1. V was clipped by 0 bases and J by 5 bases; unmatched bases: 8. This CDR3 spans 16 amino acids. Germline assignment: CDR1 SGHTA and CDR2 FQGNSA. The CDR3 here is CASSLAQGARGYGYTF. Written as DNA, the CDR3 is TGTGCCAGCAGCTTAGCGCAGGGGGCCCGAGGGTATGGCTACACCTTC. The full variable domain, with the rest looked up from reference TRBV7-2 and TRBJ1-2, is GAGVSQSPSNKVTEKGKDVELRCDPISGHTALYWYRQSLGQGLEFLIYFQGNSAPDKSGLPSDRFSAERTGGSVSTLTIQRTQQEDSAVYLCASSLAQGARGYGYTFGSGTRLTVV.

This chain uses TRBV25-1 with TRBJ1-3, with D tentatively TRBD1 (6 bases). V lost 8 bases and J 6 bases, leaving 14 bases between the germline ends. The CDR3 covers 13 residues. The V gene's germline CDR1 is MGHDK and CDR2 SYGVNS. The CDR3 region has the DNA TGTGCCAGCGGCGATGGGGGCGAAAACACCATATATTTT. This codes for CASGDGGENTIYF. Filled out from reference TRBV25-1 and TRBJ1-3, the complete variable domain reads EADIYQTPRYLVIGTGKKITLECSQTMGHDKMYWYQQDPGMELHLIHYSYGVNSTEKGDLSSESTVSRIRTEHFPLTLESARPSHTSQYLCASGDGGENTIYFGEGSWLTVV.

The chain has TRBV11-2 and TRBJ2-5, with a tentative D call TRBD1 (5 bases). The V gene lost 2 bases and the J gene lost 2 bases, with 15 bases spanning the gap. Looked up from germline, CDR1 is SGHAT and CDR2 is FQNNGV. The CDR3 covers 16 residues. The CDR3 DNA reads as TGTGCCAGCAGCTTAACGCAGGGTAGCTGGCAAGAGACCCAGTACTTC. Its translation: CASSLTQGSWQETQYF.

This clone was detected once. CDR3 amino acids: CASSQDLYRANEQFF. CDR3 DNA: TGCGCCAGCAGCCAAGATCTCTACAGGGCCAATGAGCAGTTCTTC. This chain links TRBV4-3 with TRBJ2-1, with a possible D match to TRBD1 (6 bases). The germline V gene encodes CDR1 LGHNA and CDR2 YSLEER. CDR3 length: 15 amino acids. V was pared by 0 bases and J by 6 bases, with 12 bases between.

V and J are TRBV18 and TRBJ1-3; tentative D call: TRBD1 (5 bases). The CDR3 runs to 17 residues. The ends were cut back, 2 bases at V and 2 bases at J, with 16 bases in the middle. CDR1 is KGHSH and CDR2 is LQKENI in the germline V gene. CDR3 in DNA: TGTGCCAGCTCACCAAGCACCAGGGATCTAGCTGGAAACACCATATATTTT. This sequence encodes CASSPSTRDLAGNTIYF.

V gene TRBV2 combines with J gene TRBJ1-5; 7 bases match TRBD1. Germline V gene sequence: CDR1 SNHLY, CDR2 FYNNEI. V lost 8 bases to trimming and J lost 7 bases; unmatched junction nucleotides: 11. The CDR3 length is 14 residues. In DNA form, the CDR3 reads TGTGCCAGCGGTGCAGGGGGTGGAAGCCAGCCCCAGCATTTT. The encoded protein is CASGAGGGSQPQHF.

The CDR3 here is CASSLTQGSDNEQFF. The CDR3 nucleotides are TGTGCCAGCAGCTTGACACAGGGATCGGACAATGAGCAGTTCTTC. The gene calls are TRBV5-5 and TRBJ2-1; TRBD1 is a possible D gene (6 bases). Germline CDR1 SGHKS, CDR2 YYEKEE (reference sequence). Trimming stripped 1 base from V and 5 bases from J, with 13 bases between. The CDR3 runs to 15 residues.

This sequence joins TRBV13 and TRBJ1-6; 7 nucleotides line up with TRBD1. This CDR3 contains 15 residues. The germline V gene encodes CDR1 PRHDT and CDR2 FYEKMQ (reference sequence). After removal of 2 bases from V and 10 bases from J, the junction contained 8 bases not matched to a gene. In DNA, the CDR3 is TGTGCCAGCAGCTTAAGCAGGGGGGCTGGCTCACCCCTCCACTTT. Translating gives CASSLSRGAGSPLHF.

The chain links TRBV18 to TRBJ1-3; D remains ambiguous. The CDR3 has 14 amino acids. In germline, CDR1 is KGHSH, CDR2 LQKENI. The V end lost 3 bases, the J end lost 3 bases, and 9 bases lay between the germline ends. In nucleotides, the CDR3 is TGTGCCAGCTCACCGAACAGCCTTGGAAACACCATATATTTT. Translating gives CASSPNSLGNTIYF.

V is TRBV7-8 and J is TRBJ2-3, with D uncertain. Trimming stripped 4 bases from V and 5 bases from J, with 7 bases between. Germline CDR1 reads SGHVS; CDR2 reads FQNEAQ. CDR3 size: 12 residues. CDR3 DNA: TGTGCCAGCAGCTCCGGAGTAGATACGCAGTATTTT. The encoded protein is CASSSGVDTQYF.

V is TRBV27 and J is TRBJ1-2; no firm D call. V was clipped by 3 bases and J by 0 bases, with 11 bases between them. This CDR3 spans 15 amino acids. Per germline, CDR1 MNHEY and CDR2 SMNVEV (reference sequence). The CDR3 reads CASSFNVPTNYGYTF. The CDR3 DNA is TGTGCCAGCAGTTTTAACGTACCTACTAACTATGGCTACACCTTC.